This is a list of T cell receptor beta chains from one sample in a study of blood T cell repertoires in COVID-19. TCRdb's copy holds only in-frame clones and misses some; the assay was immunoSEQ multiplex PCR. The sample carries around 60,000 clones, approximately 83% recorded once. The sequenced sample was peripheral blood. The receptors were sampled from a human donor in a cohort sampled during active COVID-19. Both conserved end residues are part of each CDR3. A D gene is named only where the DNA matches it firmly.

V,D,J,CDR3
TRBV5-1,TRBD2,TRBJ2-7,CASSLGVPGLAGKTYEQYF
TRBV7-8,TRBD2,TRBJ2-7,CASSPGGGREQYF
TRBV30,.,TRBJ2-6,CAWSVQSGANVLTF
TRBV20-1,.,TRBJ2-5,CSASRRGPRFELTQYF
TRBV30,TRBD2,TRBJ2-1,CAWSSTRTSWQFF
TRBV5-1,TRBD1,TRBJ2-3,CASSRDRGDTQYF
TRBV27,.,TRBJ1-6,CASSLRGENSPLHF
TRBV3-1/TRBV3-2,.,TRBJ2-7,CASSRLDYEQYF
TRBV3-1/TRBV3-2,.,TRBJ1-4,CASSQRNRANREKLFF
TRBV2,.,TRBJ1-6,CASDSNRSRNSPLHF
TRBV10-3,.,TRBJ1-5,CAISEATGAGNQPQHF
TRBV9,.,TRBJ1-1,CASSSGDVLGTEAFF
TRBV28,.,TRBJ2-4,CASTFSQGRNIQYF
TRBV19,TRBD1,TRBJ1-5,CASSPQGATGNQPQHF
TRBV15,TRBD1,TRBJ1-2,CATSREGRGNFENGYTF
TRBV5-4,TRBD1,TRBJ2-7,CASSGPGTGASYEQYF
TRBV7-3,.,TRBJ2-6,CASSFYGGSGANVLTF
TRBV2,.,TRBJ2-3,CASRNTGSGFIADTQYF
TRBV28,.,TRBJ2-5,CASSWDTGQGTQYF
TRBV2,TRBD2,TRBJ2-2,CASSRTSRYTGELFF